The clone carrying this T cell receptor (beta chain) was counted at least ten times. Its antigen remains unknown. Amplified TCR beta CDR3 regions came from RNA transcripts. The HTBI primer set served for first-round RT-PCR of the TCR CDR3. TCRdb recomputed calls from the multiplex PCR reads with MiXCR, one row per CDR3 protein. The sample records about 740,000 distinct CDR3 sequences, about 14% being singletons. V dropped 7 bases and J dropped 6; count of bases not matched to a gene: 6. The germline CDR1 and CDR2 sequences are DFQATT and SNEGSKA (reference sequence). The CDR3 runs 14 residues. This specimen comes from a study of T cells in Graves' hyperthyroidism and ophthalmopathy. Study results and limitations: Most expanded thyroid clonotypes above 0.001 recurred in blood. Ophthalmopathy stood apart from stable hyperthyroidism in a 13 V-J model. Median prediction lead before ophthalmopathy onset was 5.5 to 7 months with the model.

The V gene is TRBV20-1, the J gene TRBJ2-1; the match to TRBD2 covers 13 bases. The clonotype originates from a young woman with Graves' hyperthyroidism. Sequenced material: blood. CDR3 DNA sequence: TGCAGTGGCGGGACTAGCGGGATAACCAATGAGCAGTTCTTC. Translating it yields CSGGTSGITNEQFF.